This T cell receptor beta chain was obtained from a study of regulatory T cells in long-lasting Graves disease. V lost 7 bases and J lost 4; bases outside the gene matches: 6. The germline gives CDR1 DFQATT, CDR2 SNEGSKA (reference sequence). CDR3 length: 14 amino acids. Researchers made TCR beta libraries by using iRepertoire HTBI primers and running Arm-PCR on CDR3 regions. TCRdb processed the multiplex PCR reads anew with MiXCR; each CDR3 protein has one entry. The sample comprises hundreds of thousands of distinct CDR3 sequences, around 19% of which are singletons, and 29% rests with the top ten. Time point meaning: persistent/refractory GD, antithyroid drugs over 5 years with positive TRAb. RNA isolated from PBMCs was used to make the TCR library. Investigators report Graves' disease was diagnosed under American Thyroid Association guidelines. This clonotype was counted ten times or more.

This chain connects TRBV20-1 to TRBJ2-7; 14 bases fit TRBD2. The source material was peripheral blood mononuclear cells (PBMCs), sampled when the disease was refractory, from a patient treated with antithyroid drugs. The TCR was taken from a female donor with Graves disease. CDR3 protein: CSVGTSGRLYEQYF. DNA for the CDR3: TGCAGTGTTGGGACTAGCGGGAGACTTTACGAGCAGTACTTC.